Listed below are T cell receptor beta chains from one sample, sequenced in a study of blood T cell repertoires in COVID-19. Here immunoSEQ multiplex PCR was the method, and the copy in TCRdb shows in-frame clones only, minus some. The sample contains 150,000 or so clones, about 89% of which appear only once. The material sequenced was peripheral blood. The receptors stem from a man aged 80 or over with acute or convalescent COVID-19. Both conserved end residues are part of each CDR3. A D gene is named only where the DNA matches it firmly. Size values are once, few and many counts, or a class for expanded clones, and some rows have none.

j_call d_call clone_size v_call cdr3_aa cdr3_nt
TRBJ1-4 - - TRBV3-1/TRBV3-2 CASSRGDGSIGELFF TGTGCCAGCAGCCGCGGGGACGGATCGATCGGGGAACTGTTTTTT
TRBJ1-1 - - TRBV7-2 CASSLDRVGTEAFF TGTGCCAGCAGCTTAGACAGGGTGGGCACTGAAGCTTTCTTT
TRBJ1-2 TRBD1 - TRBV19 CASADRAYGYTF TGTGCCAGTGCCGACAGGGCCTATGGCTACACCTTC
TRBJ2-3 - - TRBV6-5 CASRSLKAGTDTQYF TGTGCCAGCAGGTCACTAAAGGCCGGCACAGATACGCAGTATTTT
TRBJ1-2 - - TRBV7-8 CASSLVPSGGYGYTF TGTGCCAGCAGCTTAGTCCCCTCGGGGGGCTATGGCTACACCTTC
TRBJ2-7 - few TRBV15 CATSRAGYEQYF TGTGCCACCAGCAGAGCGGGGTACGAGCAGTACTTC
TRBJ1-3 TRBD1 - TRBV6-5 CASSYGTGTGNTIYF TGTGCCAGCAGTTACGGGACAGGGACTGGAAACACCATATATTTT
TRBJ2-3 TRBD2 - TRBV6-2/TRBV6-3 CASSYSKLGGEADTQYF TGTGCCAGCAGTTACTCGAAGTTGGGAGGGGAGGCAGATACGCAGTATTTT
TRBJ1-2 - - TRBV24-1 CATSDPGHLDYGYTF TGTGCCACCAGTGACCCGGGACATCTCGACTATGGCTACACCTTC
TRBJ2-6 - - TRBV28 CASSFSGVPSGANVLTF TGTGCCAGCAGTTTTTCAGGGGTCCCCTCTGGGGCCAACGTCCTGACTTTC
TRBJ2-2 - - TRBV5-6 CASRKSPGTGELFF TGTGCCAGCAGAAAAAGCCCGGGTACCGGGGAGCTGTTTTTT
TRBJ1-6 - - TRBV7-9 CASSHREQGAYNSPLHF TGTGCCAGCAGCCACAGGGAACAGGGAGCCTATAATTCACCCCTCCACTTT
TRBJ2-1 TRBD2 - TRBV3-1/TRBV3-2 CASSQAGLAGEQFF TGTGCCAGCAGCCAAGCGGGACTAGCGGGAGAGCAGTTCTTC
TRBJ2-7 - - TRBV29-1 CSATTLGGGGNEQYF TGCAGCGCCACCACCTTAGGGGGGGGAGGGAACGAGCAGTACTTC
TRBJ2-2 - - TRBV5-6 CASSLAHGGELFF TGTGCCAGCAGCTTGGCCCACGGCGGGGAGCTGTTTTTT
TRBJ2-3 - once TRBV19 CASSISSTGLSGTDTQYF TGTGCCAGTAGTATTTCCTCGACAGGCTTATCGGGCACAGATACGCAGTATTTT
TRBJ2-3 TRBD2 - TRBV11-2 CASSFAGGLGDTQYF TGTGCCAGCAGCTTCGCGGGAGGGCTGGGAGATACGCAGTATTTT
TRBJ1-1 - - TRBV7-3 CASSLQGNTEAFF TGTGCCAGCAGCTTACAGGGAAACACTGAAGCTTTCTTT
TRBJ1-5 - - TRBV21-1 CASSKGQSSNQPQHF TGTGCCAGCAGCAAGGGACAGTCGAGCAATCAGCCCCAGCATTTT
TRBJ1-4 - once TRBV18 CASSNNREGREKLFF TGTGCCAGCTCGAACAACAGGGAAGGACGGGAAAAACTGTTTTTT
TRBJ1-3 - - TRBV25-1 CASSDSRPGNTIYF TGTGCCAGCAGTGATAGCCGCCCTGGAAACACCATATATTTT
TRBJ2-2 - - TRBV29-1 CSVALQTHTGELFF TGCAGCGTTGCCCTACAGACCCACACCGGGGAGCTGTTTTTT